This entry features one TCR beta chain sequence. TCRdb's table, derived via immunoSEQ multiplex PCR, lists solely in-frame clones and lacks some. The sample has 14,000 to 15,000 clones; around nine tenths are singletons. V was pared by 4 bases and J by 4 bases, with 3 bases of the junction left unmatched. Germline CDR1 and CDR2: SGDLS and YYNGEE. The CDR3 covers 13 residues. The data stem from a study of PD-L1 blockade in urothelial cancer. Looking at the study overall: Each blood sample yielded a median of about 150,000 T cells.

The clonotype was recovered from a man in his sixties or seventies with urothelial cancer. This chain joins TRBV9 and TRBJ2-5, with TRBD2 matching 8 bases. Sequencing used PBMCs, obtained around atezolizumab (anti-PD-L1) treatment. The CDR3 loop is CASSPRGGETQYF. In nucleotides, the CDR3 is TGTGCCAGCAGCCCTCGGGGGGGAGAGACCCAGTACTTC.